The present T cell receptor beta chain was sequenced within a study of PD-1 blockade in classical Hodgkin lymphoma. Every patient relapsed after autologous stem cell transplantation, and brentuximab vedotin exposure varied. Method: immunoSEQ multiplex PCR; TCRdb's copy keeps in-frame clones and lacks some. The sample lists 30,000 to 45,000 clones; about 90% were seen once. The trim removed 5 bases at V and 5 bases at J, leaving 9 bases unmatched. The CDR3 runs to 14 residues. Germline V gene data show CDR1 as SGHTA and CDR2 as FQGTGA. The material was peripheral blood mononuclear cells (PBMCs), obtained at baseline. This clonotype originated in a human donor with classical Hodgkin lymphoma. This chain links TRBV7-3 with TRBJ2-7, with 7 nucleotides matching TRBD1. CDR3 bases: TGTGCCAGCAGCCGTCAGACAGGGATAAACGAGCAGTACTTC. It encodes CASSRQTGINEQYF.